This T cell receptor beta chain was profiled in a study of cytomegalovirus exposure and HLA in healthy donors. In the study overall: Unique TCRs from HLA-typed donors, about 78 million of them, were held in an early data release. Study-level points and caveats: Most TCRs appeared rarely, but some public TCRs recurred in many donors. Highly shared variants forming one cluster were likely a sequencing artifact.

PCR was performed using 60 Vbeta and 13 Jbeta primers. The data were produced by immunoSEQ multiplex PCR, yet TCRdb's version contains in-frame clones alone and is incomplete. Found here are some 150,000 clones, roughly 85% of them singletons; the top ten hold approximately 2%. This clone was detected a few times. Its antigen is currently unknown. The sequence was collected from a middle-aged man in good health and CMV-seronegative. Specimen: PBMCs.

The CDR3 nucleotides are TGTGCCAGCTCACGGACAGGGACGTGGGAGACCCAGTACTTC. Protein: CASSRTGTWETQYF. The chain links TRBV18 to TRBJ2-5; 8 bases match TRBD1. Germline loops: CDR1 KGHSH, CDR2 LQKENI. The junction had 6 bases not matched to a gene; V was cut back by 4 bases and J by 5 bases. The CDR3 is 14 amino acids.